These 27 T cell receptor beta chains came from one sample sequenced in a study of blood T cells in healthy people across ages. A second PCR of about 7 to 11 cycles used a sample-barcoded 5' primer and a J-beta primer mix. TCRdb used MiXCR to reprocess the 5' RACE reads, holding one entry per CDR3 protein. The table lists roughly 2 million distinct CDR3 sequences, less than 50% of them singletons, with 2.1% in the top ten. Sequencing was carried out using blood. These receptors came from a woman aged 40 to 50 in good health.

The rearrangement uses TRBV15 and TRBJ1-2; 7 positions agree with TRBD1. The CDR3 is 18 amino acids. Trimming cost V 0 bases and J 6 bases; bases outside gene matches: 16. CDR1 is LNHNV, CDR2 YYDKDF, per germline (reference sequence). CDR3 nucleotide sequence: TGTGCCACCAGCAGAGATGGAAGGCTACAGGGGACCCTTGATGGCTACACCTTC. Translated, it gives CATSRDGRLQGTLDGYTF.

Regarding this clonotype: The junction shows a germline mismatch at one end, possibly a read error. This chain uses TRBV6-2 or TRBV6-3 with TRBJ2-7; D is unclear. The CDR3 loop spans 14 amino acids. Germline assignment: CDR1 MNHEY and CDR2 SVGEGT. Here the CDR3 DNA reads TGTGCCAGCAGTTACTCGGTGAGCTCCGACGAGCAGTACTTC. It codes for CASSYSVSSDEQYF.

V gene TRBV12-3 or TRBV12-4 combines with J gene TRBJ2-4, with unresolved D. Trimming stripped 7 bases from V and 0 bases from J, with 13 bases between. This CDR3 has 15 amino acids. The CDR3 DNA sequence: TGTGCCAGCAAGGCCCGAAGCACAGCCAAAAACATTCAGTACTTC. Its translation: CASKARSTAKNIQYF.

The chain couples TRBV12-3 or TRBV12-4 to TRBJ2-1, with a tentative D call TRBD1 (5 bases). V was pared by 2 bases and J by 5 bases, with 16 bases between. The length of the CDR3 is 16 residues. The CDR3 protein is CASSLPQGLMNNEQFF. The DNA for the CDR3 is TGTGCCAGCAGTTTACCTCAGGGCTTGATGAACAATGAGCAGTTCTTC.

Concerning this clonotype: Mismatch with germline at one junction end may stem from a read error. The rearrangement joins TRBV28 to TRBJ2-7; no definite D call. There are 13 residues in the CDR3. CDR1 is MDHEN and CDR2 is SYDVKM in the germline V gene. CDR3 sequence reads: CAGRPRNDYEQYF. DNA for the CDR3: TGTGCCGGCAGGCCTAGAAATGACTACGAGCAGTACTTC.

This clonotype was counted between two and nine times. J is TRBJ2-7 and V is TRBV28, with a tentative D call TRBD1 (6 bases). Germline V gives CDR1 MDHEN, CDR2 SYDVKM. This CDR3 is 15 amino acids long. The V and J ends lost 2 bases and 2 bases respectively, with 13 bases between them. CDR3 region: CASSLLTGQAYEQYF. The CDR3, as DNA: TGTGCCAGCAGTTTACTTACGGGACAAGCCTACGAGCAGTACTTC.

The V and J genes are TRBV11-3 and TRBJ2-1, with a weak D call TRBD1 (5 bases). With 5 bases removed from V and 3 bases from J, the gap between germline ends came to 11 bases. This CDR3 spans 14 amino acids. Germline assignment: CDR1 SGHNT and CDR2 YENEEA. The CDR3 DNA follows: TGTGCCAGCAGCCCCGGACACCTCTACAATGAGCAGTTCTTC. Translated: CASSPGHLYNEQFF. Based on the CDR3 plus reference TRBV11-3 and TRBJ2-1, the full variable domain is EAGVVQSPRYKIIEKKQPVAFWCNPISGHNTLYWYLQNLGQGPELLIRYENEEAVDDSQLPKDRFSAERLKGVDSTLKIQPAELGDSAVYLCASSPGHLYNEQFFGPGTRLTVL.

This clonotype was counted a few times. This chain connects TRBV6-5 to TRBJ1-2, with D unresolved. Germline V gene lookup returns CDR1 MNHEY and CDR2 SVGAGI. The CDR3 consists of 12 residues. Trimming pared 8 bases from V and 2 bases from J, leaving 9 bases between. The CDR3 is CASGRPNYGYTF. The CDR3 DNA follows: TGTGCCAGCGGCAGGCCAAACTATGGCTACACCTTC.

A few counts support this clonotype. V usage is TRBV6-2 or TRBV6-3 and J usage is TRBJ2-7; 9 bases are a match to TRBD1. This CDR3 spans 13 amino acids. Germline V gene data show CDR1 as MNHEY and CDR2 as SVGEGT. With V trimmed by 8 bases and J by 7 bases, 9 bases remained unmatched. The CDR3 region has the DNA TGTGCCAGCCGGGACAGGGCTTACAATGAGCAGTACTTC. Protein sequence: CASRDRAYNEQYF.

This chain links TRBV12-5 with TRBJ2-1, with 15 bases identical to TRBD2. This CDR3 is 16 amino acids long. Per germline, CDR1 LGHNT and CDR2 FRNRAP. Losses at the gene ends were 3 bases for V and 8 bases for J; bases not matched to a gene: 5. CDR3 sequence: CASGFGLAGGMDEQFF. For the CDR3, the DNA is TGTGCTAGTGGTTTCGGACTAGCGGGGGGGATGGATGAGCAGTTCTTC.

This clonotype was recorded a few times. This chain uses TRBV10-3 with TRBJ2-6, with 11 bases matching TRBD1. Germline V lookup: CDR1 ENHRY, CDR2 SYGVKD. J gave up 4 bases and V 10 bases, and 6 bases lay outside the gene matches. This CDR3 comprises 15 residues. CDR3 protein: CATGQGATGANVLTF. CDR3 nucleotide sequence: TGTGCCACAGGACAGGGGGCTACAGGGGCCAACGTCCTGACTTTC.

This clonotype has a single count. As DNA, the CDR3 is TGTGCCAGCAGTTATGACAGGGGGCGTTACGAGCAGTACTTC. It yields the protein CASSYDRGRYEQYF. The rearrangement links TRBV6-6 to TRBJ2-5; TRBD1 aligns across 10 bases. The DNA end is a closer match to TRBJ2-7, so the J assignment may be wrong. Germline CDR1 MNHNY, CDR2 SVGAGI (reference sequence). The CDR3 has 14 amino acids.

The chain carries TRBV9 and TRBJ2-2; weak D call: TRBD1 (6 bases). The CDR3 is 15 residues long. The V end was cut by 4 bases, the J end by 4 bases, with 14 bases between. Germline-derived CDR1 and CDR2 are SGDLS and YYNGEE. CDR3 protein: CASSPWTETTGELFF. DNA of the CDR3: TGTGCCAGCAGCCCGTGGACAGAAACCACCGGGGAGCTGTTTTTT.

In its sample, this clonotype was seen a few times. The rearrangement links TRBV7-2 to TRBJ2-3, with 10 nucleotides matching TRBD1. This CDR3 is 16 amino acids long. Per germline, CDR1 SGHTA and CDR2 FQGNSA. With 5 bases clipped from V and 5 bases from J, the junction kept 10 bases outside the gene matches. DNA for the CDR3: TGTGCCAGCAGCCCCAGGACAGGGGGTGGAAGAGATACGCAGTATTTT. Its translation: CASSPRTGGGRDTQYF.

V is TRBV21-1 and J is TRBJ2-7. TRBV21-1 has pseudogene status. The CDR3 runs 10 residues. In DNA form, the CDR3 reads TGTGCCAGATGCGCCTACGAGCAGTACTTC. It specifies CARCAYEQYF.

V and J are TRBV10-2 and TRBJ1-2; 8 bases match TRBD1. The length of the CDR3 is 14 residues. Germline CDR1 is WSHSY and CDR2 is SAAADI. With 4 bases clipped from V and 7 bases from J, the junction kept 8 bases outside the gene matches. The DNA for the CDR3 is TGCGCCAGCAGTGCGGCAGGGGGCTTCGGTGGCTACACCTTC. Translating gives CASSAAGGFGGYTF.

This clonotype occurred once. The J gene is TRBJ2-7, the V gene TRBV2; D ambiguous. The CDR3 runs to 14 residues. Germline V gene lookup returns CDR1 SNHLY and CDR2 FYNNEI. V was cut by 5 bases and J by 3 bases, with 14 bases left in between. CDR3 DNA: TGTGCCAGCAGTCCCCAGACATACCGCTACGAGCAGTACTTC. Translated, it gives CASSPQTYRYEQYF.

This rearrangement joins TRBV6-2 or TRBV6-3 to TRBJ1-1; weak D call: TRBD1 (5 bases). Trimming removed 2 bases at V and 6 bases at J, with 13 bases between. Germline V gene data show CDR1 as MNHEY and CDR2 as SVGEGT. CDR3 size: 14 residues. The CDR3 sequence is CASSYVRQGPEAFF. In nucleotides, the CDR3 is TGTGCCAGCAGTTACGTTCGCCAGGGCCCTGAAGCTTTCTTT.

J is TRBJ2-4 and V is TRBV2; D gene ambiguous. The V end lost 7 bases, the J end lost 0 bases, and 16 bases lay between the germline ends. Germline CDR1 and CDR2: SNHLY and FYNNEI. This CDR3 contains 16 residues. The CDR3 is CASIGRNKVAKNIQYF. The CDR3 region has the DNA TGTGCCAGCATAGGACGGAATAAGGTAGCCAAAAACATTCAGTACTTC.

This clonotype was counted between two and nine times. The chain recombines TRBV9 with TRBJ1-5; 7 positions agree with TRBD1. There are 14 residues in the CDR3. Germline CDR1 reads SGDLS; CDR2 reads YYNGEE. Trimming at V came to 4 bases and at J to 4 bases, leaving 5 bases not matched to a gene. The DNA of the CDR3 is TGTGCCAGCAGCAACCGGGACAGTAATCAGCCCCAGCATTTT. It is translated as CASSNRDSNQPQHF.

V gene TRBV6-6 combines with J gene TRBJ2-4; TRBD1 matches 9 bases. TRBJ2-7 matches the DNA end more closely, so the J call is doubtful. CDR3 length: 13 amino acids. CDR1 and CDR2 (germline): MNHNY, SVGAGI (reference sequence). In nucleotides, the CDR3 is TGTGCCAGCAGTTTGACGGACAGGGGCGAGCAGTACTTC. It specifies CASSLTDRGEQYF.

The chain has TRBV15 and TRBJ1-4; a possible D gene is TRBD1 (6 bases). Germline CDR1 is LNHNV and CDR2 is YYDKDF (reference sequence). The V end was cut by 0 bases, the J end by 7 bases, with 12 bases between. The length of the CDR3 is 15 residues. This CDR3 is CATSREPGRGEKLFF. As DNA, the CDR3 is TGTGCCACCAGCAGAGAACCGGGCAGGGGTGAAAAACTGTTTTTT.

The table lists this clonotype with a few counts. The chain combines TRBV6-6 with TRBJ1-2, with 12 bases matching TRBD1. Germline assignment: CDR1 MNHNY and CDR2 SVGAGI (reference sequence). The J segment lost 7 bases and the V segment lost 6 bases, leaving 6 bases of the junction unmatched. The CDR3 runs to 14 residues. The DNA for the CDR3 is TGTGCCAGCAGACGGGACAGGGGGCAAGTTGGCTACACCTTC. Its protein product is CASRRDRGQVGYTF.

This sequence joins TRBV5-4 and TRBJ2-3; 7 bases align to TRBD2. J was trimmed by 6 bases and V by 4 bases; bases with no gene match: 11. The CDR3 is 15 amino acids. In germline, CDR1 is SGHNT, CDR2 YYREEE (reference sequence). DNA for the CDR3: TGTGCCAGCAGCCCGGGGACTAACCCTAGCGATACGCAGTATTTT. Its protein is CASSPGTNPSDTQYF.

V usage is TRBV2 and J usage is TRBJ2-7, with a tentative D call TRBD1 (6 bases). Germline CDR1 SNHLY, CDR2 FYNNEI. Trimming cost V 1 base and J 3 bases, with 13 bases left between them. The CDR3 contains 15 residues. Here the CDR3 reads CASSEGLQGRYEQYF. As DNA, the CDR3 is TGTGCCAGCAGTGAAGGATTGCAGGGGCGCTACGAGCAGTACTTC. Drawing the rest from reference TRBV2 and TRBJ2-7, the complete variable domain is EPEVTQTPSHQVTQMGQEVILRCVPISNHLYFYWYRQILGQKVEFLVSFYNNEISEKSEIFDDQFSVERPDGSNFTLKIRSTKLEDSAMYFCASSEGLQGRYEQYFGPGTRLTVT.

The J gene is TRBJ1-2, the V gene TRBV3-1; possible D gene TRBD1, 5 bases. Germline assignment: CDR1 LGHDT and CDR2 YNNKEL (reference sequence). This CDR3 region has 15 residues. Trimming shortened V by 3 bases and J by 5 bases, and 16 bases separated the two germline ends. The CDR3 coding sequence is TGTGCCAGCAGCCACCTCTCCGGGACGGCATATGGCTACACCTTC. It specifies CASSHLSGTAYGYTF.

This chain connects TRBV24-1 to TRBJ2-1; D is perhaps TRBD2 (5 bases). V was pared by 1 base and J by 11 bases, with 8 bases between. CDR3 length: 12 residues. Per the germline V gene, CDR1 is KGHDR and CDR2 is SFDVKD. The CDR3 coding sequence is TGTGCCACCAGTGATTTCGGGGAGCAGCAGTTCTTC. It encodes CATSDFGEQQFF.